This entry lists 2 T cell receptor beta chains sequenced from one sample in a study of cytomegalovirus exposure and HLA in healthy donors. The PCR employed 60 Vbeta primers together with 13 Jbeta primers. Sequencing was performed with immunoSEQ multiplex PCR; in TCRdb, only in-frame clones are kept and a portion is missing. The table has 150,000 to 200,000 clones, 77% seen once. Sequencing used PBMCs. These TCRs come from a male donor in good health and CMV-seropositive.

CDR3 region: CAPLGERDSNQPQHF. CDR3 nucleotide sequence: TGCGCCCCCCTCGGCGAGAGGGATAGCAATCAGCCCCAGCATTTT. V gene TRBV5-1 combines with J gene TRBJ1-5; no clear D. The CDR3 covers 15 residues. Germline CDR1 and CDR2: SGHRS and YFSETQ. V was shortened by 10 bases and J by 0 bases, with 17 bases between the two germline ends.

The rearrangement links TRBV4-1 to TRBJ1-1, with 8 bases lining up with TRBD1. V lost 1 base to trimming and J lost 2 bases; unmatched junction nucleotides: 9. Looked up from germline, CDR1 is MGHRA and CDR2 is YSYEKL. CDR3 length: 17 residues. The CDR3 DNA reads TGCGCCAGCAGCCAAGGCAGGGGGCTCAGGGGAAACACTGAAGCTTTCTTT. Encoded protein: CASSQGRGLRGNTEAFF.